Listed below are T cell receptor beta chains from one sample, sequenced in a study of T-cell reconstitution after alpha-beta-depleted transplantation in children. MiXCR was run by TCRdb on the PCR reads, yielding one entry per CDR3 protein. The data hold about 980,000 distinct CDR3 sequences, with about 30% observed a single time. Sequenced here: PBMCs, mostly from graft donor cells, sampled 360 days after TCRalphabeta/CD19-depleted stem cell transplant. These receptors all stem from a boy less than two years old who had a stem cell transplant for SCID, so the T cells may come from the graft donor. Both conserved end residues are part of each CDR3. A D gene is named only where the DNA matches it firmly. Clone size is given for some rows only: seen once, a few or many times, or a class if the clone is expanded.

clone_size,d_call,j_call,v_call,cdr3_aa,cdr3_nt
.,.,TRBJ2-2,TRBV7-2,CASSPGRTYGTGELFF,TGTGCCAGCAGCCCGGGGAGGACCTATGGCACCGGGGAGCTGTTTTTT
many,TRBD1,TRBJ2-7,TRBV12-3/TRBV12-4,CASSLGTGNYEQYF,TGTGCCAGCAGCCTCGGGACAGGAAACTACGAGCAGTACTTC
few,.,TRBJ2-7,TRBV29-1,CSVEDLEARNNGYEQYF,TGCAGCGTTGAAGATCTCGAGGCCCGAAACAACGGGTACGAGCAGTACTTC
few,.,TRBJ1-1,TRBV11-2,CASSPSRGSTEAFF,TGTGCCAGCAGCCCATCACGGGGGAGCACTGAAGCTTTCTTT
.,.,TRBJ1-2,TRBV7-3,CASILTRDNYGYTF,TGTGCCAGCATCTTAACCCGGGACAACTATGGCTACACCTTC
few,TRBD1,TRBJ2-7,TRBV5-4,CASSLAFGQGTYEQYF,TGTGCCAGCAGCTTGGCATTTGGACAGGGGACCTACGAGCAGTACTTC
.,.,TRBJ2-1,TRBV3-1,CASSRPSRDRNNEQFF,TGTGCCAGCAGCCGACCCTCCCGGGACCGAAACAATGAGCAGTTCTTC
few,.,TRBJ1-6,TRBV6-2/TRBV6-3,CASSYGSRRNSPLHF,TGTGCCAGCAGTTACGGGTCCCGAAGGAATTCACCCCTCCACTTT
.,.,TRBJ2-2,TRBV4-1,CASSQEPGHTGELFF,TGCGCCAGCAGCCAAGAGCCCGGGCACACCGGGGAGCTGTTTTTT
few,TRBD2,TRBJ2-7,TRBV20-1,CSATPYGTSGLLSHEQYF,TGCAGTGCCACCCCCTACGGGACTAGCGGGTTACTCTCCCACGAGCAGTACTTC
.,.,TRBJ1-1,TRBV7-6,CASRPGPNTEAFF,TGTGCCAGCCGCCCGGGCCCAAACACTGAAGCTTTCTTT
.,.,TRBJ2-7,TRBV15,CATSLGGVDEQYF,TGTGCCACCAGCCTTGGAGGGGTGGACGAGCAGTACTTC
.,TRBD1,TRBJ2-3,TRBV20-1,CSARLGQFTDTQYF,TGCAGTGCTAGGCTGGGACAGTTCACAGATACGCAGTATTTT
few,TRBD1,TRBJ1-6,TRBV20-1,CSARDWGVPDRDNSPLHF,TGCAGTGCTAGAGATTGGGGGGTACCGGACAGGGATAATTCACCCCTCCACTTT
few,.,TRBJ1-4,TRBV7-9,CASSSTGHQSEKLFF,TGTGCCAGCAGCTCCACGGGACACCAATCGGAAAAACTGTTTTTT
.,.,TRBJ2-3,TRBV9,CASSAFSREVGDTQYF,TGTGCCAGCAGCGCCTTTAGCAGGGAAGTCGGAGATACGCAGTATTTT
few,TRBD2,TRBJ2-3,TRBV3-1,CASSQVLAAVTDTQYF,TGTGCCAGCAGCCAAGTCCTAGCGGCGGTCACAGATACGCAGTATTTT
.,TRBD2,TRBJ2-1,TRBV24-1,CATSDSTSGGAHEQFF,TGTGCCACCAGTGACAGTACTAGCGGGGGGGCCCATGAGCAGTTCTTC
.,.,TRBJ2-1,TRBV5-5,CASRTGTSNINEQFF,TGTGCCAGCCGAACCGGGACAAGCAATATCAATGAGCAGTTCTTC
few,TRBD2,TRBJ2-1,TRBV28,CASSLLGGGAGNEQFF,TGTGCCAGCAGTTTACTAGGCGGGGGGGCGGGTAATGAGCAGTTCTTC
.,.,TRBJ2-2,TRBV12-3/TRBV12-4,CASSLIPGNTGELFF,TGTGCCAGCAGTTTAATCCCGGGGAACACCGGGGAGCTGTTTTTT
.,.,TRBJ2-5,TRBV5-5,CASSLVQVWQETQYF,TGTGCCAGCAGCTTGGTACAGGTCTGGCAAGAGACCCAGTACTTC
.,.,TRBJ2-7,TRBV6-5,CASSYGQGSYEQYF,TGTGCCAGCAGTTACGGGCAGGGGAGTTACGAGCAGTACTTC
.,.,TRBJ2-7,TRBV20-1,CSARDGARVAPGEQYF,TGCAGTGCTAGAGACGGCGCGCGGGTGGCCCCAGGCGAGCAGTACTTC
.,TRBD1,TRBJ1-4,TRBV18,CASSPTGRDEKLFF,TGTGCCAGCTCGCCGACAGGGCGCGATGAAAAACTGTTTTTT
few,.,TRBJ2-5,TRBV20-1,CSAMLDRQETQYF,TGCAGTGCCATGCTAGACAGGCAAGAGACCCAGTACTTC